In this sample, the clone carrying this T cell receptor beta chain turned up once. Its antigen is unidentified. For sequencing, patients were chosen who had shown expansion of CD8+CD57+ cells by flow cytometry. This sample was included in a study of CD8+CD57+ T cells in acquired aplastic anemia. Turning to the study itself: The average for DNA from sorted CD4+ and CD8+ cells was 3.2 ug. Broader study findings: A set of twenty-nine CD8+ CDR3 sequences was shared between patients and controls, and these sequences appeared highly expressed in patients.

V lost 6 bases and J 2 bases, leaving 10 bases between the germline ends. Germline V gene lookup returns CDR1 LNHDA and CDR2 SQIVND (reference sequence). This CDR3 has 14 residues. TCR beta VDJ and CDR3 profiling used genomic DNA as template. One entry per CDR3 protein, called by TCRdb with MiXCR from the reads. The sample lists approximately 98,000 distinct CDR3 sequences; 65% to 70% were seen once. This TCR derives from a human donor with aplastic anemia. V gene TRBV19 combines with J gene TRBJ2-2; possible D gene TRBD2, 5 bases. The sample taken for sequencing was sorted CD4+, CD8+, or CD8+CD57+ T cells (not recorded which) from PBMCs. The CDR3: CASRPSQNTGELFF. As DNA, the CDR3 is TGTGCCAGTAGGCCTAGCCAAAACACCGGGGAGCTGTTTTTT.